This T cell receptor (beta chain) was retrieved from a study of T cell responses to AZD1222 COVID-19 vaccine. Study at large: Second doses at about 4 or about 12 weeks were pooled.

V was trimmed by 5 bases and J by 5 bases, leaving 16 bases between them. The germline CDR1 and CDR2 sequences are MNHEY and SVGAGI. CDR3 length equals 15 residues. Comments on this clone: Its antigen is unidentified.

Clones were sequenced by immunoSEQ multiplex PCR, and TCRdb holds only the in-frame ones, with some missing. The data hold 72,000 or so clones, with roughly 90% observed a single time. Study conclusions and caveats: Within unmutated variant regions lay the reported targets of nearly half of spike-specific TCRs. Spike-spanning, vaccine-associated CD4 TCRs were dominant at 160-218 and 743-854.

The chain joins TRBV6-5 to TRBJ1-5; maybe TRBD1 (6 bases). This receptor was obtained from an adult in good health. Sample: peripheral blood, taken on day 0 of AZD1222 vaccination. CDR3 in DNA: TGTGCCAGCAGTCTGAACGGGGGGCGCCATCAGCCCCAGCATTTT. Its translation is CASSLNGGRHQPQHF.